This T cell receptor (gamma chain) was recovered during a study of gamma-delta T cells after stem cell transplantation. CDR1 VTNTFY and CDR2 YDVSTARD come from the germline V gene (reference sequence). This CDR3 contains 15 residues. Unmatched junction bases numbered 3, after V lost 4 bases and J lost 6 bases. TCRdb reanalyzed the RT-PCR reads using CATT. The sample has around 300 gamma-chain clones, 54% seen once. Sequenced input: gamma-delta T cells. V and J are TRGV3 and TRGJP. Matching the DNA to germline supplied the J gene, which TCRdb does not give. The receptor was derived from a human donor. It is not recorded whose cells these are; they may come from a transplant donor. This CDR3 reads CATWERELGKKIKVF. The CDR3 DNA is TGTGCCACCTGGGAGAGAGAGTTGGGCAAAAAAATCAAGGTATTT.